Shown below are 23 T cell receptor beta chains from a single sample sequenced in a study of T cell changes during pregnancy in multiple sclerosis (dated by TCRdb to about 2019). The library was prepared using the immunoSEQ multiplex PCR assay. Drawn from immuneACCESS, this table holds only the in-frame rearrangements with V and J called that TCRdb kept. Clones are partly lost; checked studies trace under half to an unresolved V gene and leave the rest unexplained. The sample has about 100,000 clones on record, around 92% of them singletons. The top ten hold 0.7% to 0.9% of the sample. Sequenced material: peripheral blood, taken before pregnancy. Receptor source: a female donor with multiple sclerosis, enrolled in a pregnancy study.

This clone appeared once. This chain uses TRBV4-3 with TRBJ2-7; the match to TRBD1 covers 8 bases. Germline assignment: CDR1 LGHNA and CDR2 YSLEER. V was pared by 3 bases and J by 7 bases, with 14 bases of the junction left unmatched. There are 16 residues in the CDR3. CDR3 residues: CASSHDLNRGVYEQYF. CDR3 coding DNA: TGCGCCAGCAGCCACGACTTAAACAGGGGGGTCTATGAGCAGTACTTC.

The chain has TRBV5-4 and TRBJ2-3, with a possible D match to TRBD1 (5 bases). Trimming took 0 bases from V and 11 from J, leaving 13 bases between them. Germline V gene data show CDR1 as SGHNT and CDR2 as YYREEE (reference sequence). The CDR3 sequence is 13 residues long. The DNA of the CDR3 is TGTGCCAGCAGCTTGGAAGGCAGGGTGGAGCAGTATTTT. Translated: CASSLEGRVEQYF.

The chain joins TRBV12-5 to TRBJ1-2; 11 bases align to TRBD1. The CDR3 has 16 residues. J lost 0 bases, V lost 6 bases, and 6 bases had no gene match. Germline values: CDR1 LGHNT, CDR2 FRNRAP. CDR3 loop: CASGPGTGGPNYGYTF. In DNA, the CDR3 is TGTGCTAGTGGACCTGGGACAGGGGGTCCTAACTATGGCTACACCTTC.

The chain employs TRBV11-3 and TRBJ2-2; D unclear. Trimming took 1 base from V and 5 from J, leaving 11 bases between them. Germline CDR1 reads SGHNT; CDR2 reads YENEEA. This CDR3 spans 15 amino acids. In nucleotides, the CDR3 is TGTGCCAGCAGCTTAGCGGAATCGAGGACCGGGGAGCTGTTTTTT. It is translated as CASSLAESRTGELFF.

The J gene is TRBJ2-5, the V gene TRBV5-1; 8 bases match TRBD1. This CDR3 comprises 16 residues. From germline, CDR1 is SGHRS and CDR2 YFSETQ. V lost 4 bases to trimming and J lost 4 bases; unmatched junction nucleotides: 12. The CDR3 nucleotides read TGCGCCAGCAGCAAACAGGGGGGATCGGTCCGAGAGACCCAGTACTTC. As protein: CASSKQGGSVRETQYF.

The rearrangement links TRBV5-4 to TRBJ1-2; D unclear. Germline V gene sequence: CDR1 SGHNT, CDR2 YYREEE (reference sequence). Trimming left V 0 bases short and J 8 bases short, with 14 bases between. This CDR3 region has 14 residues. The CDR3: CASSLELTREGYTF. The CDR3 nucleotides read TGTGCCAGCAGCTTGGAACTCACCCGAGAGGGCTACACCTTC. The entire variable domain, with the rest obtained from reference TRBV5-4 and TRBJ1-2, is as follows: ETGVTQSPTHLIKTRGQQVTLRCSSQSGHNTVSWYQQALGQGPQFIFQYYREEENGRGNFPPRFSGLQFPNYSSELNVNALELDDSALYLCASSLELTREGYTFGSGTRLTVV.

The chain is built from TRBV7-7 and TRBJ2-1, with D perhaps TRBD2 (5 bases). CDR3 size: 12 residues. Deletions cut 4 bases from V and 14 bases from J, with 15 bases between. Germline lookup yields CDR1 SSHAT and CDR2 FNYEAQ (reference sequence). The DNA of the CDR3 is TGTGCCAGCAGCTCAATAAACCCGAGGGAGTTCTTC. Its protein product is CASSSINPREFF.

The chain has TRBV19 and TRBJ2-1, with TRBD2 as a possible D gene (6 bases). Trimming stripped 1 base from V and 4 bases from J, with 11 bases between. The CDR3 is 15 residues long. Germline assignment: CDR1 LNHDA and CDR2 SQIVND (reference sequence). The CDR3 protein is CASSIVWGEYNEQFF. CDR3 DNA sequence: TGTGCCAGTAGTATAGTTTGGGGGGAATACAATGAGCAGTTCTTC.

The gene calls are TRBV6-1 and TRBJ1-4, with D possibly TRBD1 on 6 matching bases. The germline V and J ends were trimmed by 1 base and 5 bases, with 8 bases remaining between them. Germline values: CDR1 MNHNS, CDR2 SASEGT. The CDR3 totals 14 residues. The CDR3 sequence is CASSEDRVNEKLFF. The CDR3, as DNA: TGTGCCAGCAGTGAAGACAGGGTAAATGAAAAACTGTTTTTT.

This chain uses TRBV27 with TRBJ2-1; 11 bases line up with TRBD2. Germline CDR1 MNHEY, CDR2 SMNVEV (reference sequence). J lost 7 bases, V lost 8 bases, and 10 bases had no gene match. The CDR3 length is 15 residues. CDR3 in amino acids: CASQKAGLAVNEQFF. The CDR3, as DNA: TGTGCCAGCCAAAAGGCGGGACTAGCGGTAAATGAGCAGTTCTTC.

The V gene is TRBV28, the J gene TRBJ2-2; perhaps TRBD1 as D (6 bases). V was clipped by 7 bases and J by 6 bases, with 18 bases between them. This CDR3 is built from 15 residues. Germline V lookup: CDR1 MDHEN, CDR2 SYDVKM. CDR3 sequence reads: CASTSRGWRPGELFF. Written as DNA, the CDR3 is TGTGCCAGCACCAGCAGGGGCTGGAGACCCGGGGAGCTGTTTTTT.

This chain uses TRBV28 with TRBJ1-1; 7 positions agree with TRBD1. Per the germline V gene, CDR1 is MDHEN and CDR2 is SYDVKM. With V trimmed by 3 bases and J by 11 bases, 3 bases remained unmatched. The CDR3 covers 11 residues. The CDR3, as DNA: TGTGCCAGCAGTTTTAAGGGGGCGGCTTTCTTT. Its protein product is CASSFKGAAFF.

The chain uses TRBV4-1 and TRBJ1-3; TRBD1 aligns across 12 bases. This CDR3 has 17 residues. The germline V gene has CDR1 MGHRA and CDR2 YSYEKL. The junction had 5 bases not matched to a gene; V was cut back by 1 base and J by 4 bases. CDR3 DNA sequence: TGCGCCAGCAGCCAAGCCGGGACAGGGGGCGAAGGAAACACCATATATTTT. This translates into CASSQAGTGGEGNTIYF.

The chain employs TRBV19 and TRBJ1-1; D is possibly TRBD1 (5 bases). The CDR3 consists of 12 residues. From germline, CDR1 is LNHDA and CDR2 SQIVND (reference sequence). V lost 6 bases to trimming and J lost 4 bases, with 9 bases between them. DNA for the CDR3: TGTGCCAGTAGAACAGGTACCACTGAAGCTTTCTTT. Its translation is CASRTGTTEAFF.

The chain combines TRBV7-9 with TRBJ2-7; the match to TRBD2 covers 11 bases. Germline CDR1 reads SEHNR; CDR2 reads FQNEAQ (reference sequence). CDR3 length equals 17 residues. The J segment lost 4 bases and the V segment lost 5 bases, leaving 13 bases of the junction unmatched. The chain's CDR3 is CASSPTGGGLADYEQYF. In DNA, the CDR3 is TGTGCCAGCAGCCCCACCGGGGGGGGACTAGCGGATTACGAGCAGTACTTC.

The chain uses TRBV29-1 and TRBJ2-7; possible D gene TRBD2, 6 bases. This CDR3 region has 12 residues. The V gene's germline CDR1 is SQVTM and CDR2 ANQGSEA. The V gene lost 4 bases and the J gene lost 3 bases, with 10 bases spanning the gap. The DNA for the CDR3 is TGCAGCGTTGCCCGGGGAGGCTACGAGCAGTACTTC. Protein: CSVARGGYEQYF.

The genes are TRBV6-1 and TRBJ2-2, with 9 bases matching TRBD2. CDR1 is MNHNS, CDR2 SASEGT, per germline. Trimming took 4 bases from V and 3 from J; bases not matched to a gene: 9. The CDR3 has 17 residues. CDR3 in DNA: TGTGCCAGCAGTGTCCTTGCGACTAGCGGTTACACCGGGGAGCTGTTTTTT. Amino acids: CASSVLATSGYTGELFF.

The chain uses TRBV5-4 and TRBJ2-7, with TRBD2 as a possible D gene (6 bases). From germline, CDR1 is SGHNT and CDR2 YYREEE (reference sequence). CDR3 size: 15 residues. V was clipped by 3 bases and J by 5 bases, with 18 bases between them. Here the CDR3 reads CASSSRSGRLDEQYF. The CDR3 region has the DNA TGTGCCAGCAGCTCCCGAAGCGGGCGCCTAGACGAGCAGTACTTC.

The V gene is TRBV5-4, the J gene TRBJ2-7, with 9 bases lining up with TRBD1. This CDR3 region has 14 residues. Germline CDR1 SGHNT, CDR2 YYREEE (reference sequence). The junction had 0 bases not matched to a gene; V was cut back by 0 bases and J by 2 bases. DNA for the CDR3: TGTGCCAGCAGCTTGGGGACAGGGGCCTACGAGCAGTACTTC. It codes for CASSLGTGAYEQYF.

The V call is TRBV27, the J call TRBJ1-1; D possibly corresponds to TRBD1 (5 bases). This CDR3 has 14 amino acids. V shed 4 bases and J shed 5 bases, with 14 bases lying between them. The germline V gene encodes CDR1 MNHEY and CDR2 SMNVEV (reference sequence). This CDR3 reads CASSSSGGDTEAFF. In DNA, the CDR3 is TGTGCCAGCAGTTCCTCCGGGGGGGATACTGAAGCTTTCTTT.

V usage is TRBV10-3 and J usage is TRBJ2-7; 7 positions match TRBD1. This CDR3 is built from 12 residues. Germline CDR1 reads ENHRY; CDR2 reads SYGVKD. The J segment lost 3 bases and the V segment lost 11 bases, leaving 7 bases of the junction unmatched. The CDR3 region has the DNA TGTGCCTCTCAGGGGGTGGGCTACGAGCAGTACTTC. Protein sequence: CASQGVGYEQYF.

The CDR3 DNA reads as TGCGCCAGCAGCTTGGCGGCAGGGAACTATGGCTACACCTTC. It yields the protein CASSLAAGNYGYTF. The chain links TRBV5-1 to TRBJ1-2; a weak D match, TRBD1 (5 bases). With 0 bases removed from V and 2 bases from J, the gap between germline ends came to 8 bases. The CDR3 has 14 amino acids. Germline CDR1 and CDR2: SGHRS and YFSETQ.

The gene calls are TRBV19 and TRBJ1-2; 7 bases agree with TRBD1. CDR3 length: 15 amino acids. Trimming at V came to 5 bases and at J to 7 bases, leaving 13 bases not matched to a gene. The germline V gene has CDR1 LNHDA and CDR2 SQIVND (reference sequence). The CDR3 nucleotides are TGTGCCAGTAGTGCCCCCGAGAAGGGGGCTAGTGGCTACACCTTC. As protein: CASSAPEKGASGYTF.